This T cell receptor (beta chain) was captured by sequencing in a study of shared clonotypes between healthy human individuals (dated by TCRdb to 2020 to 2022). With regard to the full study: The cohort comprised a couple of women and three men aged 18 to 49 years. Blood TCR repertoires of a handful of healthy adults were deeply sequenced to estimate repertoire size and the extent of clonotype sharing between individuals. Each donor's leukapheresis produced roughly between roughly 0.94 and 9.5 billion PBMCs. For each donor, three plates each were used for CD4 naive and CD4 memory, two plates were used for CD8 naive, and one plate was used for CD8 memory. To increase sequencing depth and limit assay-specific biases, different laboratories used diverse techniques to prepare libraries and sequence TCR repertoires.

In the case of this clone: Its antigen is not yet known. Base qualities are not at hand, and no much larger clone is one base apart. Other nucleotide sequences from this sample produce the same CDR3.

Using the deep immunoSEQ assay, multiplex PCR amplified TCR CDR3 regions from genomic DNA. Extracted genomic DNA from each cell subset was spread evenly across all wells of several immunoSEQ 96-well plates, with each plate serving as a replicate. For sorted subsets, approximately 210 ng genomic DNA, equal to about 30,000 T cell genomes, was loaded into each replicate PCR. Purified libraries were quantified with a Qubit 3.0 fluorometer, sized on a Bioanalyzer 2100, and re-quantified with the KAPA Library Quantification kit. Each immunoSEQ 96-well plate was sequenced on its own single-read 150-cycle Illumina NextSeq 550 flow cell. Concerning the study's data processing: The immunoSEQ output contained only junctional sequences without quality scores, so filtering could not match that applied to full-length reads. Sequences were annotated with PyIR, a Python wrapper for IgBLAST v1.9, using IMGT germline references to assign V/J genes and CDR3. Any read was removed if the V/J assignment was weak (E-value above 1e-6), the CDR3 was missing, or the read contained stop codons, out-of-frame junctions, or ambiguous translated residues. A V3J clonotype was defined by an identical inferred V gene, J gene, and CDR3 amino acid sequence. To compute the percentage overlap between repertoires, the number of shared unique clonotypes was divided by the size of the smaller repertoire. Repertoire richness was assessed with RTK rarefaction, the Chao1 estimator, and Recon v2.1 estimates of unobserved clonotypes. OLGA was used to compute generation probabilities for all TCRbeta clonotypes that the gDNA method yielded from several donors. The table comes from immuneACCESS by way of TCRdb, which keeps in-frame sequences with V and J called. Part of the clones is missing from these tables; in studies checked, under half for an unresolved V gene and the rest for unknown reasons. That table supplies the V and J calls and clone size; D and trimming were determined from the DNA. Counted in this sample were 2.5 million or so clones; approximately 90% of them appeared once. The ten largest make up roughly 0.15% of the sample.

Findings and caveats that apply to the study as a whole: Even with the large sequencing depth, rarefaction of the sorted-subset datasets indicated that sequencing was incomplete. Across a handful of donors, approximately 5% of naive CD4, around 3.5% of naive CD8, approximately 2.5% of memory CD4, and under 0.45% of memory CD8 clonotypes were shared. The small number of donors limited the genetic and exposure-history diversity represented. Clonotypes shared by all four sorted-subset donors showed higher generation probabilities than non-shared clonotypes. Pairwise subsampling indicated that sequencing depth was expected to affect the degree of clonotype sharing among donors. Naive subsets generally had larger estimated clonotype richness than memory subsets did. Sampling was limited to blood, and TCR repertoires in tissue likely differ from TCR repertoires in blood.

Donors were healthy HIV-negative adults with no recently reported acute infections or vaccinations. Every donor was a Caucasian adult residing in Nashville, Tennessee, USA. CD4+ T cells were enriched by magnetic negative selection, after which naive cells were positively selected on CD45RA and the negative fraction was taken as the memory subset. Blood was obtained by leukapheresis, after which PBMCs were separated by Ficoll-Histopaque density gradient centrifugation and cryopreserved in liquid nitrogen vapor phase. Purity and quantity of every magnetically sorted T cell population were checked by analytical flow cytometry. Each sorted fraction had its genomic DNA isolated and then quantified by UV absorbance on a Nanodrop 2000c. Input material: naive CD4+ T cells sorted from blood. The intended sense of this specimen's cell subset or site label: CD45RA+ positively selected. The TCR comes from a man aged 18 to 29 in good health.

This receptor carries the CDR3 CASSSRTGGHNEQFF. The nucleotides are TGTGCCAGCAGCTCCCGGACAGGGGGTCACAATGAGCAGTTCTTC. In this chain, TRBV7-9 is recombined with TRBJ2-1, with 10 bases in between that match TRBD1. Trimming leaves V shorter by 4 bases and J shorter by 5 bases, with the junction holding 5 bases beyond the gene matches. For CDR1 and CDR2, the germline V gene (reference sequence) lists SEHNR and FQNEAQ. From cysteine to phenylalanine, the CDR3 is 15 amino acids long. Only the CDR3 portion is preserved as DNA: 45 bases, with reading frame beginning at the first base.